The 10 T cell receptor beta chains below come from one sample, sequenced in a study of patients and donors after allogeneic stem cell transplantation. TCRdb re-called the RT-PCR reads with MiXCR, one entry per CDR3 protein. Here the sample spans 150,000 or so distinct CDR3 sequences, approximately 25% being singletons. Sequenced sample: blood, either unsorted or a sorted T cell fraction (not recorded which). These receptors were obtained from a human donor who was either an allogeneic HSCT recipient or a stem cell or donor lymphocyte infusion donor (not recorded which). It is not recorded whose cells these are; they may come from a transplant donor.

This sequence joins TRBV5-1 and TRBJ2-1; D might be TRBD1 (7 bases). This CDR3 has 16 residues. V dropped 0 bases and J dropped 3 bases, with 13 bases sitting between them. CDR1 is SGHRS, CDR2 YFSETQ, per germline. CDR3 bases: TGCGCCAGCAGCTTGGCCGGGGGACAGTTCTACAATGAGCAGTTCTTC. Translated, it gives CASSLAGGQFYNEQFF.

The gene calls are TRBV2 and TRBJ2-2, with 12 positions matching TRBD2. The V gene end was trimmed by 2 bases and the J gene end by 6 bases; junction bases not matched to a gene: 7. Germline assignment: CDR1 SNHLY and CDR2 FYNNEI. The CDR3 has 17 residues. DNA of the CDR3: TGTGCCAGCAGTGAATGGGGACTAGCGGGTGTATCCGGGGAGCTGTTTTTT. This translates into CASSEWGLAGVSGELFF. Complete variable domain (other parts from reference TRBV2 and TRBJ2-2): EPEVTQTPSHQVTQMGQEVILRCVPISNHLYFYWYRQILGQKVEFLVSFYNNEISEKSEIFDDQFSVERPDGSNFTLKIRSTKLEDSAMYFCASSEWGLAGVSGELFFGEGSRLTVL.

The chain employs TRBV21-1 and TRBJ1-3. TRBV21-1 is shown as a pseudogene. This CDR3 spans 15 amino acids. The CDR3 region is CASSKAYDSGNTIYF. In DNA, the CDR3 is TGTGCCAGCAGCAAAGCGTATGACTCTGGAAACACCATATATTTT.

The chain is built from TRBV6-5 and TRBJ2-7; 10 positions match TRBD1. V shed 8 bases and J 5 bases; nucleotides not matched to a gene: 9. From germline, CDR1 is MNHEY and CDR2 SVGAGI. The CDR3 has 14 amino acids. CDR3 in DNA: TGTGCCAGCGCCTCCGGGACAGGGGTGGACGAGCAGTACTTC. Translation: CASASGTGVDEQYF.

There are a few counts of this clonotype. The rearrangement joins TRBV30 to TRBJ2-1; perhaps TRBD2 as D (6 bases). Trimming pared 5 bases from V and 8 bases from J, leaving 10 bases between. The CDR3 runs 11 residues. The germline CDR1 and CDR2 sequences are GTSNPN and SVGIG (reference sequence). The CDR3 DNA sequence: TGTGCCTGGGGACTACTAGATGAGCAGTTCTTC. Translated: CAWGLLDEQFF. The whole variable domain, remainder taken from reference TRBV30 and TRBJ2-1, is SQTIHQWPATLVQPVGSPLSLECTVEGTSNPNLYWYRQAAGRGLQLLFYSVGIGQISSEVPQNLSASRPQDRQFILSSKKLLLSDSGFYLCAWGLLDEQFFGPGTRLTVL.

This clonotype was recorded a few times. This sequence joins TRBV21-1 and TRBJ1-6; the tabulated D call, TRBD1, remains unverified against the DNA. TRBV21-1 is termed a pseudogene. The CDR3 covers 18 residues. The CDR3 DNA sequence: TGTGCCAGCAGCACGATGGCATATCACAGGGGAATGGGTTCACCCCTCCACTTT. Amino acids: CASSTMAYHRGMGSPLHF.

The rearrangement uses TRBV24-1 and TRBJ2-5; 8 bases line up with TRBD1. Trimming at V came to 5 bases and at J to 3 bases, leaving 4 bases not matched to a gene. In germline, CDR1 is KGHDR, CDR2 SFDVKD. CDR3 length: 14 amino acids. CDR3 bases: TGTGCCACCAGTGCTCCGGACAGGGAAGAGACCCAGTACTTC. It encodes CATSAPDREETQYF.

The V call is TRBV12-3 or TRBV12-4, the J call TRBJ2-2; D unclear. Trimming removed 6 bases at V and 1 base at J, with 6 bases between. This CDR3 comprises 13 residues. CDR3 region: CASSHRNTGELFF. The CDR3 nucleotides read TGTGCCAGCAGCCACAGGAACACCGGGGAGCTGTTTTTT.

This clonotype was counted a few times. The V gene is TRBV12-3 or TRBV12-4, the J gene TRBJ1-2; no definite D call. The CDR3 extends over 14 amino acids. V lost 5 bases, J lost 4 bases, and 14 bases lay in between. Here the CDR3 reads CASSRPRRPYGYTF. DNA for the CDR3: TGTGCCAGCAGTCGCCCAAGGCGGCCCTATGGCTACACCTTC.

This chain uses TRBV7-2 with TRBJ1-2, with 11 positions matching TRBD1. This CDR3 is built from 15 residues. Germline CDR1 SGHTA, CDR2 FQGNSA. V trimming: 5 bases; J trimming: 2 bases; junction bases outside the gene matches: 4. The CDR3 loop reads CASSPRTGGNYGYTF. Written as DNA, the CDR3 is TGTGCCAGCAGCCCCAGGACAGGGGGCAACTATGGCTACACCTTC.